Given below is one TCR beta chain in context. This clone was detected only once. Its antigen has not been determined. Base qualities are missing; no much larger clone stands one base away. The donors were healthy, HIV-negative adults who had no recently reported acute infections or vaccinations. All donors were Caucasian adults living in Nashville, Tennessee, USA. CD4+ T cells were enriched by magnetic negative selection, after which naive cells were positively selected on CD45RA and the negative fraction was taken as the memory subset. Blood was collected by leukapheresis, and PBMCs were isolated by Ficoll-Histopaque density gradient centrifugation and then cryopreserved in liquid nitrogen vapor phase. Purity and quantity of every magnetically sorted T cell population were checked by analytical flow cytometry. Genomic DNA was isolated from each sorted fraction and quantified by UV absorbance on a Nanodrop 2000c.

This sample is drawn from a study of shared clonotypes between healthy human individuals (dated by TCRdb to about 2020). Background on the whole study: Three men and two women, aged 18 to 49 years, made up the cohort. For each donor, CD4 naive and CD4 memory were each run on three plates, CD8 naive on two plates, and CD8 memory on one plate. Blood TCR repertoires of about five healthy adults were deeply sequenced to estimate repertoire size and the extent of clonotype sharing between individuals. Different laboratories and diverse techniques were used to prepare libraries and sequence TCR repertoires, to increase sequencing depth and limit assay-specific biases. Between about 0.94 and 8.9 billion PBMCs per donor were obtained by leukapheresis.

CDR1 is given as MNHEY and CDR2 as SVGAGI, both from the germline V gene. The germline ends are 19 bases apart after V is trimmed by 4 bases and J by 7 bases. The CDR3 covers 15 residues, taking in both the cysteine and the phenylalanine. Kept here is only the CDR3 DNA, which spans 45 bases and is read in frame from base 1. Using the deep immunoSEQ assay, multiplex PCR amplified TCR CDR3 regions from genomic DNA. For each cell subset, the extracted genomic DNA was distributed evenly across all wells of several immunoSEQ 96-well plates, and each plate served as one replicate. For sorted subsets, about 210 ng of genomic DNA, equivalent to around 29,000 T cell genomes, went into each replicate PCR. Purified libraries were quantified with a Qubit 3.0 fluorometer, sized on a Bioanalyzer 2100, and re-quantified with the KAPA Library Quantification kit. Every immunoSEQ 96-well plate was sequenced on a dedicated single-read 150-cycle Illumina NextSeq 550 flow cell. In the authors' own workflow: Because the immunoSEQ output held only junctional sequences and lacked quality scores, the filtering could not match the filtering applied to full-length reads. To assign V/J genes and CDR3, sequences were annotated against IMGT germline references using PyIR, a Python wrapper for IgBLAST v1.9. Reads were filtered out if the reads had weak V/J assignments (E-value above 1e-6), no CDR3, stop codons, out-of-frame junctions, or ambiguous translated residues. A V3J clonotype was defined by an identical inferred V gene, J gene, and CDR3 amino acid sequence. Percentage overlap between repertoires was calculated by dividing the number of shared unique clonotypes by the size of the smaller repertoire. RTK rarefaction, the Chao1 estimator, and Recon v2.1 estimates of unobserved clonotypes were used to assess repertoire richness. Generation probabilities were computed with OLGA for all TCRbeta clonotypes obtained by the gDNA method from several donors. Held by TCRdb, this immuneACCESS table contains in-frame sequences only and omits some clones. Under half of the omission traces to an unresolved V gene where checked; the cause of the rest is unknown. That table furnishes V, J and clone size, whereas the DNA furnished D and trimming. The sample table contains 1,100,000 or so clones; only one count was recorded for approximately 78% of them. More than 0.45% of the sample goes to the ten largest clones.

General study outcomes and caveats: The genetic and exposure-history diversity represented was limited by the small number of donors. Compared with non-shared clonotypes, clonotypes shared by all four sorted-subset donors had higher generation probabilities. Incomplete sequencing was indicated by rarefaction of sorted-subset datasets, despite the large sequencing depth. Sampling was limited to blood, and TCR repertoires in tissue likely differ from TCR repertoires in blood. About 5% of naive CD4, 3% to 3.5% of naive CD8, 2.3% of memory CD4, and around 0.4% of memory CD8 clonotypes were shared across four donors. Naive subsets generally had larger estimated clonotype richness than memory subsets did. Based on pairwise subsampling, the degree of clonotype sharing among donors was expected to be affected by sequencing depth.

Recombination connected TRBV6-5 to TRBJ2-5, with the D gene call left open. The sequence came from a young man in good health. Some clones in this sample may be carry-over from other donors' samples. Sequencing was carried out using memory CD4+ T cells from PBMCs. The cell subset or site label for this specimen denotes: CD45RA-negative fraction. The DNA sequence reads TGTGCCAGCAGTTTATCCTTTGGGTCGACGACGACCCAGTACTTC. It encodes CASSLSFGSTTTQYF.